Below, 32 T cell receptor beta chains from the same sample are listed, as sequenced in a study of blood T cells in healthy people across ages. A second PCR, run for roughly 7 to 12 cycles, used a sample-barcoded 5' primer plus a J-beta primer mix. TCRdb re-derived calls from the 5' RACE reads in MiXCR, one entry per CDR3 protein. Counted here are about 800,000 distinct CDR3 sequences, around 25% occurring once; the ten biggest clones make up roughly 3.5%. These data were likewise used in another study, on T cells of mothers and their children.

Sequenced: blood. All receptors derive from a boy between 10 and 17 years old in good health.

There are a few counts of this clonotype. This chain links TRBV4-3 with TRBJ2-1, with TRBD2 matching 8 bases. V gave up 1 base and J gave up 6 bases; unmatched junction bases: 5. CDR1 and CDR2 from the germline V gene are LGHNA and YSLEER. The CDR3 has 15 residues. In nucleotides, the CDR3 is TGCGCCAGCAGCCAAGGGCGGGGGGAGTCCAATGAGCAGTTCTTC. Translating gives CASSQGRGESNEQFF.

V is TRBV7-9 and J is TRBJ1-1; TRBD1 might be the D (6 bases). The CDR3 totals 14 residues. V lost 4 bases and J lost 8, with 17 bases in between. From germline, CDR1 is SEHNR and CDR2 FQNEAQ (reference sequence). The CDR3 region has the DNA TGTGCCAGCAGCTCCCGAGGTGGGGGCGGAGAAGCTTTCTTT. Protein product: CASSSRGGGGEAFF. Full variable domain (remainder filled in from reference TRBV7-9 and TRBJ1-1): DTGVSQNPRHKITKRGQNVTFRCDPISEHNRLYWYRQTLGQGPEFLTYFQNEAQLEKSRLLSDRFSAERPKGSFSTLEIQRTEQGDSAMYLCASSSRGGGGEAFFGQGTRLTVV.

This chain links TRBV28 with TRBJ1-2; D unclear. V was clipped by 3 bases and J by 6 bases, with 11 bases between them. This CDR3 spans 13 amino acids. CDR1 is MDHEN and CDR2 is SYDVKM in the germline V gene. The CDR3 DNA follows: TGTGCCAGCAGTTTGCGGGTTTTGAATGGCTACACCTTC. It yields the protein CASSLRVLNGYTF.

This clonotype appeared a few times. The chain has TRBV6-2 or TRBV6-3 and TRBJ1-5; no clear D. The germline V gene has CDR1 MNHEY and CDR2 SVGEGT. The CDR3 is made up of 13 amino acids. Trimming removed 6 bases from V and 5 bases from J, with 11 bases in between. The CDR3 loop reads CASRTTADQPQHF. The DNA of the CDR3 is TGTGCCAGCAGGACAACAGCGGATCAGCCCCAGCATTTT.

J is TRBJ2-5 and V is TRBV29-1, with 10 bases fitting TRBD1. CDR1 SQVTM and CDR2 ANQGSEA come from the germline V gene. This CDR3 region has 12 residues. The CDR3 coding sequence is TGCAGTGTTTGGGGGACAGGGGTAGAGCAGTACTTC. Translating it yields CSVWGTGVEQYF.

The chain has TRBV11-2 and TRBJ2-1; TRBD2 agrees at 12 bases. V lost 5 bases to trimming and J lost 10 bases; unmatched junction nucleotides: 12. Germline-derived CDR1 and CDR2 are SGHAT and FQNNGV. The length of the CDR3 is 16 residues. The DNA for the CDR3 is TGTGCCAGCAGCGGGACCCCTAGCGGGAGGGCCTACGAGCAGTTCTTC. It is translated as CASSGTPSGRAYEQFF.

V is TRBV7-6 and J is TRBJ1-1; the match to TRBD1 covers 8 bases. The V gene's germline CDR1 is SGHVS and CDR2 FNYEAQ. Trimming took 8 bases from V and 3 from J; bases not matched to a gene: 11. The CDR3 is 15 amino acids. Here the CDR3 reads CASSPDRGLDTEAFF. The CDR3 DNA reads TGTGCCAGCTCCCCAGACAGGGGTTTGGACACTGAAGCTTTCTTT.

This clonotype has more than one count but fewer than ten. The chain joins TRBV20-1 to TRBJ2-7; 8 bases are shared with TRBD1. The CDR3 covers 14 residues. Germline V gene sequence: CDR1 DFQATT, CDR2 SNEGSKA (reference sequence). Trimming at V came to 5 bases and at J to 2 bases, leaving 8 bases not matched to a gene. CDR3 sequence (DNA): TGCAGTGCTGAACCCGGACAGGGAGCCTACGAGCAGTACTTC. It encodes CSAEPGQGAYEQYF.

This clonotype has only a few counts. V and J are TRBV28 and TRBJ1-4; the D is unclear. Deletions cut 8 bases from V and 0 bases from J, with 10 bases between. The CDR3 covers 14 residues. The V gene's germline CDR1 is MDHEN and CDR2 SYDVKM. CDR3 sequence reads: CASSNHATNEKLFF. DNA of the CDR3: TGTGCCAGCTCTAACCATGCAACTAATGAAAAACTGTTTTTT.

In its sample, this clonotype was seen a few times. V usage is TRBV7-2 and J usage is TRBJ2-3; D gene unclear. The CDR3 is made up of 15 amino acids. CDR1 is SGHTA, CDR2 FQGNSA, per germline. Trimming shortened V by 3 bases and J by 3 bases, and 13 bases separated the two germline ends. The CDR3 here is CASSLDGVRTDTQYF. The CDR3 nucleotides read TGTGCCAGCAGCTTGGATGGGGTCCGGACAGATACGCAGTATTTT.

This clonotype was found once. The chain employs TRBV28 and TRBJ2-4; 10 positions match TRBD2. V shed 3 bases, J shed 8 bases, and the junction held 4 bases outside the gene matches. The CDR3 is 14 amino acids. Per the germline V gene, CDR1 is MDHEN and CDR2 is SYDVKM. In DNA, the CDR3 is TGTGCCAGCAGTTTCAGACTAGCGGGTGACATTCAGTACTTC. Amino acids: CASSFRLAGDIQYF.

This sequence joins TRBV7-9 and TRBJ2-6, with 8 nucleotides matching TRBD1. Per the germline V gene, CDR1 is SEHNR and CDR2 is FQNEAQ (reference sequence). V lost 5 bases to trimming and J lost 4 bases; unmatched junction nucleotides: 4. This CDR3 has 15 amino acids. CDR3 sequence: CASSPGGLGANVLTF. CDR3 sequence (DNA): TGTGCCAGCAGCCCAGGGGGCCTCGGGGCCAACGTCCTGACTTTC.

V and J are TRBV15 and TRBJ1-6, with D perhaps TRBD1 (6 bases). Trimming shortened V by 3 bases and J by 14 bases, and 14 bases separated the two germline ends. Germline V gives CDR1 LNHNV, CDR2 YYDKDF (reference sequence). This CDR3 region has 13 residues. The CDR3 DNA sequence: TGTGCCACCAGCAGTGAAGGGGGTTTGGCCCTCCACTTT. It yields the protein CATSSEGGLALHF.

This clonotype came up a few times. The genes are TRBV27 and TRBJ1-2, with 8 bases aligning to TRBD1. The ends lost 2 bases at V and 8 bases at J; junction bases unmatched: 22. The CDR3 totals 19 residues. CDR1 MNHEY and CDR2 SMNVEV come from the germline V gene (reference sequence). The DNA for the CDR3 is TGTGCCAGCAGTTTAGCGTTCGGGGCAGGGGGCGTCTTGTTTGAGGGCTACACCTTC. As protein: CASSLAFGAGGVLFEGYTF.

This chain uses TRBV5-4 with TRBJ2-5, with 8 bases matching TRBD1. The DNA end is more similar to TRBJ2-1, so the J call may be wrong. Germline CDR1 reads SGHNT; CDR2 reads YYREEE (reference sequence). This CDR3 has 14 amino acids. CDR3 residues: CASSLRTGNNEQFF. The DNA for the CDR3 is TGTGCCAGCAGCTTGCGGACAGGGAATAATGAGCAGTTCTTC.

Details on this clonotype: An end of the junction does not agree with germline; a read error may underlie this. CDR3 region: CASSRPGTGNAEAFF. In DNA form, the CDR3 reads TGTGCCAGCAGTAGACCGGGGACAGGGAACGCTGAAGCTTTCTTT. The genes are TRBV6-1 and TRBJ1-1, with 9 nucleotides matching TRBD1. Germline values: CDR1 MNHNS, CDR2 SASEGT. The CDR3 runs 15 residues.

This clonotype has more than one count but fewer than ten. Here the CDR3 reads CASSASGTGLTYGYTF. As DNA, the CDR3 is TGTGCCAGCTCAGCTTCCGGGACAGGGTTGACCTATGGCTACACCTTC. The gene calls are TRBV18 and TRBJ1-2; 9 nucleotides line up with TRBD1. Germline trimming cut 5 bases from V and 4 bases from J; bases unmatched to any gene: 11. The CDR3 has 16 amino acids. Germline V lookup: CDR1 KGHSH, CDR2 LQKENI.

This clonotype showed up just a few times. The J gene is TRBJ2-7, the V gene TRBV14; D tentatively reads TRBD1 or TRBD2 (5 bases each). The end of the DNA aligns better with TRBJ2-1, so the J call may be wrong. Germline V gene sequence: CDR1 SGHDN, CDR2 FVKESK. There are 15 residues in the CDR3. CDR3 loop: CASSQDPGQADEQFF. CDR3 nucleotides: TGTGCCAGCAGCCAAGATCCGGGGCAGGCCGATGAGCAGTTCTTC.

The CDR3: CSARDPGSVAGSYEQYF. The CDR3 bases are TGCAGTGCTAGAGATCCTGGGAGTGTTGCTGGCTCCTACGAGCAGTACTTC. V is TRBV20-1 and J is TRBJ2-5; D is perhaps TRBD2 (5 bases). The DNA end favors TRBJ2-7, so the J call may be wrong. Germline values: CDR1 DFQATT, CDR2 SNEGSKA (reference sequence). This CDR3 has 17 amino acids.

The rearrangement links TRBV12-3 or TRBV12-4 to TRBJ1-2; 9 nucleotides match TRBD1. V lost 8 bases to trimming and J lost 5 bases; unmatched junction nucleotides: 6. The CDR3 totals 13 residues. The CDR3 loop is CASWGQGDYGYTF. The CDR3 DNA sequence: TGTGCCAGCTGGGGACAGGGCGATTATGGCTACACCTTC.

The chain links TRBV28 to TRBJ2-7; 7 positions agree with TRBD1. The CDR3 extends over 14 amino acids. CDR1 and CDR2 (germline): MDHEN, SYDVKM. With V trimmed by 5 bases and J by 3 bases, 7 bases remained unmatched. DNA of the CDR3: TGTGCCAGCAGTCCGGTCGACAGGGTCTACGAGCAGTACTTC. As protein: CASSPVDRVYEQYF.

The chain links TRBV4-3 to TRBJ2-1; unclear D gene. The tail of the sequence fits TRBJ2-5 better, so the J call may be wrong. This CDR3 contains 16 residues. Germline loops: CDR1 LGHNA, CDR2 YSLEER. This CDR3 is CASSQDLSLYGETQYF. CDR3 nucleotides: TGCGCCAGCAGCCAAGATCTTTCCCTCTACGGGGAGACCCAGTACTTC.

The CDR3 spells CAISEGVPDTQYF. DNA for the CDR3: TGTGCCATCAGTGAGGGGGTTCCAGATACGCAGTATTTT. The V gene is TRBV10-3, the J gene TRBJ2-3; D remains unclear. Trimming pared 2 bases from V and 4 bases from J, leaving 7 bases between. The CDR3 sequence is 13 residues long. Germline assignment: CDR1 ENHRY and CDR2 SYGVKD.

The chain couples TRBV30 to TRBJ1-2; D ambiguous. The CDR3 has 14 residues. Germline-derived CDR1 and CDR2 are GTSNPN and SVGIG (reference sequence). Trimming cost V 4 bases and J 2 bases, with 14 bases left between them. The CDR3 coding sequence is TGTGCCTGGAAAGCTGGCACCGCCAACTATGGCTACACCTTC. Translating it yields CAWKAGTANYGYTF.

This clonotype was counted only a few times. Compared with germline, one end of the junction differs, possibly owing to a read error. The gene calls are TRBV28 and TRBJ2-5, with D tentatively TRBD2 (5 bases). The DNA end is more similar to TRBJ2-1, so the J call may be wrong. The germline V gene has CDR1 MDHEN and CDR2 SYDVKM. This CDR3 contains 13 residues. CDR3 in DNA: TGTGCCAGCAGTTTTGATGACTACGATGAGCAGTTCTTC. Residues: CASSFDDYDEQFF.

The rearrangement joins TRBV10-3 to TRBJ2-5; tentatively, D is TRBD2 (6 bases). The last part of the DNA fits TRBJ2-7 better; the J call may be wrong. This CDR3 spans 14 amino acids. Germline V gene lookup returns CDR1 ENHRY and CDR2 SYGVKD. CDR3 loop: CAISHSAGPCEQYF. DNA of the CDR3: TGTGCCATCAGCCACTCGGCGGGACCCTGCGAGCAGTACTTC.

This chain's CDR3 is CASSSPGPSTDTQYF. CDR3 nucleotides: TGTGCCAGCAGCTCCCCGGGACCCAGCACAGATACGCAGTATTTT. This chain links TRBV7-8 with TRBJ2-3; D is perhaps TRBD1 or TRBD2 (5 bases each). V dropped 4 bases and J dropped 0 bases, with 11 bases sitting between them. There are 15 residues in the CDR3. Germline lookup yields CDR1 SGHVS and CDR2 FQNEAQ.

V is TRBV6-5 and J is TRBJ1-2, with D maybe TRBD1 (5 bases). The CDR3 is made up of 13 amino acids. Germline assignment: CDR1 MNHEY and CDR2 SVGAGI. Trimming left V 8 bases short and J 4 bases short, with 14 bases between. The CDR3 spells CASGTGTPYGYTF. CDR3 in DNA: TGTGCCAGCGGGACCGGGACTCCCTATGGCTACACCTTC.

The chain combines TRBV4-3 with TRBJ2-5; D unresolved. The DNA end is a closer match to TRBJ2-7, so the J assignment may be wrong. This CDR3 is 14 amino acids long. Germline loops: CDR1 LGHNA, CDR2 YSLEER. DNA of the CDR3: TGCGCCAGCAGCCAAGATCGAGCCGATTCCGAGCAGTACTTC. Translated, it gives CASSQDRADSEQYF.

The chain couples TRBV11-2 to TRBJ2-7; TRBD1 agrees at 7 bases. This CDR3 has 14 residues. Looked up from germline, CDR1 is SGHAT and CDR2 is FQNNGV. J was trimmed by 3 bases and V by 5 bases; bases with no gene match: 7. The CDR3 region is CASSPPTGVYEQYF. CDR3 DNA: TGTGCCAGCAGCCCACCAACAGGGGTCTACGAGCAGTACTTC.

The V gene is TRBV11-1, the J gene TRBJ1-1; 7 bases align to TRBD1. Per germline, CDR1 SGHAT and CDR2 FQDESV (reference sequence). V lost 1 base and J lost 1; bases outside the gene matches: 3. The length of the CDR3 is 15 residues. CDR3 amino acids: CASSLGGQPNTEAFF. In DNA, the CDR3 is TGTGCCAGCAGCTTAGGGGGACAGCCGAACACTGAAGCTTTCTTT.

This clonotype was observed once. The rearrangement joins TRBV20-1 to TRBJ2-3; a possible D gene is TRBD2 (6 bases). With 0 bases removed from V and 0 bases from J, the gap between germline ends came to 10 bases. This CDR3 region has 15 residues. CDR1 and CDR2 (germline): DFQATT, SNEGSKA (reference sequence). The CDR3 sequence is CSARDGGSSTDTQYF. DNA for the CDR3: TGCAGTGCTAGAGATGGAGGGTCTAGCACAGATACGCAGTATTTT.